This T cell receptor beta chain was found in a study of T cell responses to AZD1222 COVID-19 vaccine. Profiled with immunoSEQ multiplex PCR; TCRdb holds only in-frame clones, not every one. The sample has fewer than 75,000 clones; about 90% are singletons. This clone was detected once. The V and J ends lost 6 bases and 9 bases, in that order; junction bases with no gene match: 7. Per the germline V gene, CDR1 is SGDLS and CDR2 is YYNGEE. The CDR3 loop spans 13 amino acids. This sequence originates from an adult who received the MenACWY meningococcal vaccine as a control. The chain couples TRBV9 to TRBJ2-1; 9 nucleotides match TRBD2. Sequences were derived from peripheral blood, sampled 28 days after the second dose of the MenACWY control vaccine. CDR3 region: CASNNVAGVEQFF. The CDR3, as DNA: TGTGCCAGCAACAACGTAGCGGGGGTTGAGCAGTTCTTC.